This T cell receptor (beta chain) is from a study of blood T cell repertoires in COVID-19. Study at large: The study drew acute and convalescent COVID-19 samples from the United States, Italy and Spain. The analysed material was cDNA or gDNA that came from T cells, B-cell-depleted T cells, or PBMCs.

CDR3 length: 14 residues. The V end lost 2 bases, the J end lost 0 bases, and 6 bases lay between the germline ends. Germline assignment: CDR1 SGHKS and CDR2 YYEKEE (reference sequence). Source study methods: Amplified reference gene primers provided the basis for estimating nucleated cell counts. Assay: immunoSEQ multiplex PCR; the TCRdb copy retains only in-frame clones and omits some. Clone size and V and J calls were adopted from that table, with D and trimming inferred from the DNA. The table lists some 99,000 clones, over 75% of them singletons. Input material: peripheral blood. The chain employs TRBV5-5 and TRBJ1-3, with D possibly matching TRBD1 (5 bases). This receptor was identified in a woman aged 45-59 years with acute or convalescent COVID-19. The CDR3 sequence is CASSFRDSGNTIYF. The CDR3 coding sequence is TGTGCCAGCAGCTTCAGGGACTCTGGAAACACCATATATTTT.